These T cell receptor beta chains were read from a single sample in a study of Ad26.COV2.S vaccination and SARS-CoV-2 variants. Clones were read by immunoSEQ multiplex PCR, and TCRdb kept only the in-frame ones, dropping some. Of about 180,000 clones listed, around 85% are singletons. The source material was peripheral blood, sampled after recovery from COVID-19. The receptors stem from a human donor who had recovered from COVID-19. Each CDR3 is given with its conserved first and last residue. The D gene is left open where the match is weak. Not all rows give a size; the values are once, few, many and, for expanded clones, a class.

abundance | j_gene | d_gene | v_gene | CDR3aa | CDR3nt
NA | TRBJ2-3 | NA | TRBV7-3 | CASSSLGGGPDTQYF | TGTGCCAGCAGCTCACTTGGGGGGGGCCCCGATACGCAGTATTTT
NA | TRBJ2-5 | TRBD2 | TRBV5-1 | CASSSEGTSGYQETQYF | TGCGCCAGCAGCTCGGAGGGGACTAGCGGGTACCAAGAGACCCAGTACTTC
NA | TRBJ1-4 | NA | TRBV4-1 | CASSFPGSEKLFF | TGCGCCAGCAGCTTCCCAGGGAGTGAAAAACTGTTTTTT
NA | TRBJ1-5 | NA | TRBV30 | CALEIGPQHF | TGTGCCCTTGAGATAGGGCCCCAGCATTTT
NA | TRBJ2-5 | TRBD2 | TRBV27 | CASTPSGYAETQYF | TGTGCCAGCACCCCTAGCGGGTACGCGGAGACCCAGTACTTC
NA | TRBJ1-4 | TRBD1 | TRBV4-1 | CASSPEDRGAEKLFF | TGCGCCAGCAGCCCAGAGGACAGGGGAGCCGAAAAACTGTTTTTT
NA | TRBJ2-7 | NA | TRBV15 | CATSNTKDPAGEQYF | TGTGCCACCAGCAATACTAAGGACCCCGCGGGGGAGCAGTACTTC
many | TRBJ2-6 | NA | TRBV19 | CASSLGVSSGANVLTF | TGTGCCAGTAGTCTTGGGGTTAGCTCTGGGGCCAACGTCCTGACTTTC
NA | TRBJ1-1 | NA | TRBV2 | CASSGQGENTEAFF | TGTGCCAGCAGTGGGCAGGGAGAGAACACTGAAGCTTTCTTT
NA | TRBJ2-3 | NA | TRBV2 | CATWDLVSTDTQYF | TGTGCCACCTGGGATCTTGTGAGCACAGATACGCAGTATTTT
NA | TRBJ2-7 | NA | TRBV2 | CASSDYEQYF | TGTGCCAGCTCCGACTACGAGCAGTACTTC
NA | TRBJ2-7 | NA | TRBV21-1 | CASSKRAGSSYEQYF | TGTGCCAGCAGCAAAAGGGCTGGGTCCTCCTACGAGCAGTACTTC
NA | TRBJ2-7 | TRBD1 | TRBV28 | CASSLMLTGGPEQYF | TGTGCCAGCAGTTTAATGTTGACAGGGGGCCCCGAGCAGTACTTC
NA | TRBJ1-2 | NA | TRBV6-5 | CASSYKGYGYTF | TGTGCCAGCAGTTACAAGGGGTATGGCTACACCTTC
NA | TRBJ2-5 | NA | TRBV28 | CATRSALETQYF | TGTGCCACTCGAAGCGCGCTTGAGACCCAGTACTTC
few | TRBJ2-2 | NA | TRBV29-1 | CSVRDFSTGELFF | TGCAGCGTCCGGGACTTTTCCACCGGGGAGCTGTTTTTT
NA | TRBJ1-2 | TRBD1 | TRBV27 | CASSLHQGGGGYTF | TGTGCCAGCAGTCTACATCAGGGGGGCGGGGGCTACACCTTC
NA | TRBJ1-2 | NA | TRBV6-1 | CASTRGGGYTF | TGTGCCAGCACCCGGGGAGGAGGCTACACCTTC
NA | TRBJ2-2 | NA | TRBV11-1 | CASSVNTGELFF | TGTGCCAGCAGTGTTAACACCGGGGAGCTGTTTTTT
NA | TRBJ2-3 | TRBD2 | TRBV19 | CASSMRTLAGSTDTQYF | TGTGCCAGTAGTATGAGGACCCTAGCGGGTAGCACAGATACGCAGTATTTT
NA | TRBJ2-1 | NA | TRBV6-6 | CASSQQYNEQFF | TGTGCCAGCAGCCAACAGTACAATGAGCAGTTCTTC
NA | TRBJ1-5 | NA | TRBV4-1 | CASSQWGNQPQHF | TGCGCCAGCAGCCAATGGGGCAATCAGCCCCAGCATTTT
NA | TRBJ2-7 | NA | TRBV29-1 | CSAWTDLGEQYF | TGCAGCGCTTGGACAGACCTGGGCGAGCAGTACTTC
NA | TRBJ2-5 | NA | TRBV2 | CASSEFSRQETQYF | TGTGCCAGCAGTGAATTTTCTCGCCAAGAGACCCAGTACTTC
NA | TRBJ1-5 | TRBD1 | TRBV6-8 | CASSYGRRGRRNSNQPQHF | TGTGCCAGCAGTTACGGTCGCAGGGGGCGAAGGAATAGCAATCAGCCCCAGCATTTT
NA | TRBJ2-2 | NA | TRBV5-5 | CASSLEGFTGELFF | TGTGCCAGCAGCTTAGAAGGATTTACCGGGGAGCTGTTTTTT
NA | TRBJ2-7 | NA | TRBV28 | CASIDGLSLNEQYF | TGTGCCAGCATTGATGGGCTTAGTCTGAACGAGCAGTACTTC